This T cell receptor beta chain came from a study of blood T cell repertoires in COVID-19. Study context: Donors in the United States, Italy and Spain gave samples during acute or convalescent COVID-19. T cells, B-cell-depleted T cells, or PBMCs supplied cDNA or gDNA.

The CDR3 contains 15 residues. V shed 5 bases, J shed 15 bases, and the junction held 16 bases outside the gene matches. Per germline, CDR1 SGHTA and CDR2 FQGTGA. This clone was seen once. Method: immunoSEQ multiplex PCR; TCRdb's copy keeps in-frame clones and lacks some. The repertoire includes nearly 200,000 clones, roughly 90% of them detected once, and about 0.81% sits in the top ten. The J gene is TRBJ2-1, the V gene TRBV7-3; 10 nucleotides agree with TRBD2. This TCR derives from a woman aged 70 to 79 with acute or convalescent COVID-19. Sequencing input: peripheral blood. CDR3 bases: TGTGCCAGCAGCCCCACAGGGGCGATAGCGGGGGGTCTGTTCTTC. It specifies CASSPTGAIAGGLFF.